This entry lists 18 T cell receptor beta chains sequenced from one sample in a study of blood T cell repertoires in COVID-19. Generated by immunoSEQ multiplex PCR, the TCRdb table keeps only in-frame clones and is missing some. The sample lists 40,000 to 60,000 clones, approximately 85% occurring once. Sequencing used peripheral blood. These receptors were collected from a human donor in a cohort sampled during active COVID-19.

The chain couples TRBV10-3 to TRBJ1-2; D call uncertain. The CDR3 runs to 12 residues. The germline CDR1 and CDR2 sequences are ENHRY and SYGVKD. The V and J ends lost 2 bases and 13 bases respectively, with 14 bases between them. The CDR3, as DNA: TGTGCCATCAGTGAGGGCTTACCTGGAGCCACCTTC. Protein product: CAISEGLPGATF.

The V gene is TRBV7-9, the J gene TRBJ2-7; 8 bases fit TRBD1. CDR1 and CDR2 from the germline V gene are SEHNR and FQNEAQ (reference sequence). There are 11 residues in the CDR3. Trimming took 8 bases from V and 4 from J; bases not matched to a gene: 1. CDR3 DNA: TGTGCCAGCGACAGGGGATACGAGCAGTACTTC. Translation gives CASDRGYEQYF.

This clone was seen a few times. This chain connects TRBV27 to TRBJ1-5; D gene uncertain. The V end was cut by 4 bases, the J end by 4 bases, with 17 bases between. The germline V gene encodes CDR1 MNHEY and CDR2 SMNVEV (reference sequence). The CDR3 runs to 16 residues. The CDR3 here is CASSSVFTESNQPQHF. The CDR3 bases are TGTGCCAGCAGTTCTGTGTTCACAGAATCTAATCAGCCCCAGCATTTT.

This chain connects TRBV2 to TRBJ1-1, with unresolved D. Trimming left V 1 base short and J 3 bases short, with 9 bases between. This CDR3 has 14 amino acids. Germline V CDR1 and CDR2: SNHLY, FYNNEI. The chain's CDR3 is CASSEVRPDTEAFF. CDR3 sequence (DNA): TGTGCCAGCAGTGAAGTCAGGCCCGACACTGAAGCTTTCTTT. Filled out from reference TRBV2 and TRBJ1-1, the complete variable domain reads EPEVTQTPSHQVTQMGQEVILRCVPISNHLYFYWYRQILGQKVEFLVSFYNNEISEKSEIFDDQFSVERPDGSNFTLKIRSTKLEDSAMYFCASSEVRPDTEAFFGQGTRLTVV.

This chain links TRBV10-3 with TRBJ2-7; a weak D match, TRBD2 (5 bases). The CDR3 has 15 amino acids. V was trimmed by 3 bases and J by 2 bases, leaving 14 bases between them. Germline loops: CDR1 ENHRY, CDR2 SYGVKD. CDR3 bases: TGTGCCATCAGTGACGGTAGCGCCTCAACCTACGAGCAGTACTTC. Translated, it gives CAISDGSASTYEQYF.

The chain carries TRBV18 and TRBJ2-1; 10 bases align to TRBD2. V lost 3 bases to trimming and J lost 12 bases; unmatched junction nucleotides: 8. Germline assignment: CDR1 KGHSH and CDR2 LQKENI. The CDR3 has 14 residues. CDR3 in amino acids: CASSPLLAGGAQFF. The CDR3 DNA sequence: TGTGCCAGCTCACCTCTTTTAGCGGGAGGAGCGCAGTTCTTC.

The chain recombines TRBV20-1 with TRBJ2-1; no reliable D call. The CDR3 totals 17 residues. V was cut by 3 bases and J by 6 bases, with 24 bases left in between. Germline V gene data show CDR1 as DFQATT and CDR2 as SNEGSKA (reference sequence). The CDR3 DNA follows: TGCAGTGCTAGTTTGCCACTTGGAGCTCCCTTATCCAATGAGCAGTTCTTC. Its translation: CSASLPLGAPLSNEQFF.

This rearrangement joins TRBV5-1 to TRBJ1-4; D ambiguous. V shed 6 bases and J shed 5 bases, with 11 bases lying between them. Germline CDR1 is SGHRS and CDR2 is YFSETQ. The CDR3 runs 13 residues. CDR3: CASNRVPNEKLFF. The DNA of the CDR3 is TGCGCCAGCAACCGGGTCCCAAATGAAAAACTGTTTTTT.

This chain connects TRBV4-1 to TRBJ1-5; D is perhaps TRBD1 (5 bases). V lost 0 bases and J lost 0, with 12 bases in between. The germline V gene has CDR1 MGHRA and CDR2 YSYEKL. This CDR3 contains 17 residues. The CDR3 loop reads CASSQDEGTYSNQPQHF. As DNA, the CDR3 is TGCGCCAGCAGCCAAGATGAGGGGACTTATAGCAATCAGCCCCAGCATTTT.

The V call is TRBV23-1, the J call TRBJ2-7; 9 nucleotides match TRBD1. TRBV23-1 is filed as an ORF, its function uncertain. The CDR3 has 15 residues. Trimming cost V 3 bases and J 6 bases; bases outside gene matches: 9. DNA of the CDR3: TGCGCCAGCAGTCATTCCCGGGACAGGGTTGGCGAGCAGTACTTC. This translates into CASSHSRDRVGEQYF.

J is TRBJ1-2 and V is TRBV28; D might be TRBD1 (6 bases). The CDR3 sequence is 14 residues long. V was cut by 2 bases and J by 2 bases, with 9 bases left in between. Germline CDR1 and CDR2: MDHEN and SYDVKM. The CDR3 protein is CASSLNRANYGYTF. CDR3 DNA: TGTGCCAGCAGTTTAAACAGGGCGAACTATGGCTACACCTTC.

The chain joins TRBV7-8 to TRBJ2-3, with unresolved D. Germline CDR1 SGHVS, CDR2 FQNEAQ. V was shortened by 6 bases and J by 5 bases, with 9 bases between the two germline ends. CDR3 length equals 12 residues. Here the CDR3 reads CASSAVVDTQYF. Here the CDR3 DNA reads TGTGCCAGCAGTGCAGTGGTAGATACGCAGTATTTT.

CDR3: CASSPQGAHYYGYTF. In DNA form, the CDR3 reads TGTGCCAGCAGCCCGCAGGGGGCGCATTACTATGGCTACACCTTC. V usage is TRBV5-8 and J usage is TRBJ1-2; 8 nucleotides line up with TRBD1. Germline V gene data show CDR1 as SGHTS and CDR2 as YDEGEE. The V gene end was trimmed by 4 bases and the J gene end by 3 bases; junction bases not matched to a gene: 8. The CDR3 is 15 residues long.

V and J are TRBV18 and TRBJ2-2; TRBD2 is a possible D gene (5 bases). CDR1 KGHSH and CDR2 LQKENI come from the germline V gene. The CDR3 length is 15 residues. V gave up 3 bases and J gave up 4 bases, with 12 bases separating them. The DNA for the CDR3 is TGTGCCAGCTCACCCCCTACACGGGGCACCGGGGAGCTGTTTTTT. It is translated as CASSPPTRGTGELFF.

The CDR3 nucleotides read TGTGCCAGTAGTAGGGGAGTCAGCTATGGCTACACCTTC. This sequence encodes CASSRGVSYGYTF. The chain joins TRBV19 to TRBJ1-2, with D uncertain. The CDR3 contains 13 residues. Per the germline V gene, CDR1 is LNHDA and CDR2 is SQIVND (reference sequence). Trimming took off 4 bases at V and 4 bases at J, with 10 bases between the two ends.

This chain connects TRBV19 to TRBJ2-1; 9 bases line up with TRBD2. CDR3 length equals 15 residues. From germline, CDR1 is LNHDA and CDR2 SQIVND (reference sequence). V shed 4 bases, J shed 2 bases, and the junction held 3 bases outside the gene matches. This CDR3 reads CASSSIAGAYNEQFF. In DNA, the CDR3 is TGTGCCAGTAGTAGTATAGCGGGAGCCTACAATGAGCAGTTCTTC.

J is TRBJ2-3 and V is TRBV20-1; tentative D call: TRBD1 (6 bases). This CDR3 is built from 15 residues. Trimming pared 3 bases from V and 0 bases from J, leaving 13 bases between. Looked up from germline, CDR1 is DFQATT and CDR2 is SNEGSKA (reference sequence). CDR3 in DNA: TGCAGTGCTAGTAACTGGGGGCGAAGCACAGATACGCAGTATTTT. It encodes CSASNWGRSTDTQYF.

CDR3 in amino acids: CASSGTGLQETQYF. In nucleotides, the CDR3 is TGTGCCAGCTCAGGGACAGGGCTTCAAGAGACCCAGTACTTC. The chain recombines TRBV6-5 with TRBJ2-5, with 9 positions matching TRBD1. V shed 8 bases and J 2 bases; nucleotides not matched to a gene: 6. The CDR3 has 14 residues. CDR1 and CDR2 from the germline V gene are MNHEY and SVGAGI.